The clone carrying this T cell receptor (beta chain) was observed a handful of times. Antigen unknown. CDR1 and CDR2 from the germline V gene are GTSNPN and SVGIG (reference sequence). V shed 5 bases and J 5 bases; nucleotides not matched to a gene: 3. The CDR3 has 13 residues. Sample treatment: roughly nine-day PBMC culture with coronavirus spike peptide pools or control peptides (ViraFEST assay). With around 9.2 ug/ml peptide pools and around 9 IU/ml IL-2, PBMCs were cultured at about 2 million per well. Both day 3 and day 7 involved replacing half of the medium with fresh IL-2 medium. This entry comes from a study of vaccination and CD4 T cells after COVID-19. The wider study: The cells in question were stimulated using overlapping spike peptides derived from SARS-CoV-2, HCoV-NL63, HCoV-OC43 and HCoV-229E.

An Oncomine TCR Beta short-read assay was used to sequence the DNA from cultured CD4+ T cells. TCRdb analysed the PCR reads with MiXCR anew, one entry per CDR3 protein. The repertoire holds around 20,000 distinct CDR3 sequences, around a third seen once, with about 15% in the top ten. Study-wide results and limits: Only post-vaccination samples contained a median about 86% of the reactive clones in convalescent patients.

The TCR originated in a human donor with COVID-19. The sequencing input was cultured CD4+ T cells from blood. V is TRBV30 and J is TRBJ1-4, with 9 bases fitting TRBD1. In nucleotides, the CDR3 is TGTGCCTGGTCCGGGACAGGGAATGAAAAACTGTTTTTT. Amino acid sequence: CAWSGTGNEKLFF.